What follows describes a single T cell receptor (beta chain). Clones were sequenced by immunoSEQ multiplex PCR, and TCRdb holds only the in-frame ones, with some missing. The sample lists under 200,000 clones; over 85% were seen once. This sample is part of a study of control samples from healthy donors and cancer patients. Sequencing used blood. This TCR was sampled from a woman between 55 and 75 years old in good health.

CDR3 protein: CASSLSISDLYNSPLHF. In nucleotides, the CDR3 is TGTGCCAGCAGCTTATCAATTTCGGACCTCTATAATTCACCCCTCCACTTT. V gene TRBV7-2 combines with J gene TRBJ1-6; no firm D call. CDR1 SGHTA and CDR2 FQGNSA come from the germline V gene. The CDR3 runs to 17 residues. The ends were cut back, 2 bases at V and 3 bases at J, with 14 bases in the middle.